This T cell receptor (beta chain) was recovered during a study of cytomegalovirus exposure and HLA in healthy donors. The PCR had 60 Vbeta and 13 Jbeta primers. Sequenced by immunoSEQ multiplex PCR; TCRdb stores in-frame clones only, minus some. The sample comprises fewer than 120,000 clones, 65% to 80% of which are singletons, and roughly 2.9% rests with the top ten. This clone was observed once. As yet, its antigen is unknown. Study results and limitations: A later analysis reportedly identified an Asian-associated ancestry cluster as carrying fewer N-insertions than the approximately 670-donor mean.

CDR1 is PRHDT, CDR2 FYEKMQ, per germline (reference sequence). The junction had 8 bases not matched to a gene; V was cut back by 5 bases and J by 0 bases. The CDR3 is 17 residues long. The clonotype originates from a woman in her fifties or sixties in good health and CMV-seropositive. The chain uses TRBV13 and TRBJ1-3; TRBD1 agrees at 9 bases. Sequencing was performed on PBMCs. The CDR3 region is CASSARDRVISGNTIYF. DNA of the CDR3: TGTGCCAGCAGCGCCCGGGACAGGGTAATCTCTGGAAACACCATATATTTT.